The text below deals with one T cell receptor beta chain. Germline CDR1 reads SGHNT; CDR2 reads YYREEE (reference sequence). This CDR3 contains 14 residues. V gave up 0 bases and J gave up 2 bases, with 8 bases separating them. The data originate from a study of cytomegalovirus exposure and HLA in healthy donors. PCR involved 60 Vbeta and 13 Jbeta primers. Libraries were prepared by immunoSEQ multiplex PCR; TCRdb keeps only in-frame clonotypes and omits some of them. Found here are fewer than 200,000 clones, approximately 81% of them singletons; the top ten hold 7%. The chain recombines TRBV5-4 with TRBJ1-2, with D unresolved. The sample was PBMCs. The TCR comes from a woman aged 25 to 45 in good health and CMV-seropositive. CDR3 loop: CASSLGGINYGYTF. The CDR3 nucleotides read TGTGCCAGCAGCTTGGGCGGTATCAACTATGGCTACACCTTC.